Listed here are 7 T cell receptor beta chains from one sample, sequenced in a study of blood T cell repertoires in COVID-19. Assay: immunoSEQ multiplex PCR; the TCRdb copy retains only in-frame clones and omits some. The sample has about 260,000 clones, about 88% seen once. Material for sequencing was peripheral blood. All receptors come from a man younger than 35 with active or convalescent COVID-19.

This sequence joins TRBV2 and TRBJ1-6, with a possible D match to TRBD1 (5 bases). The CDR3 sequence is 13 residues long. The ends were cut back, 8 bases at V and 9 bases at J, with 14 bases in the middle. CDR1 is SNHLY and CDR2 is FYNNEI in the germline V gene. CDR3 nucleotide sequence: TGTGCCAGCGTTACGGGGGGGAGTTCACCCCTCCACTTT. Its protein is CASVTGGSSPLHF.

The rearrangement links TRBV5-1 to TRBJ1-1, with TRBD1 matching over 7 bases. This CDR3 region has 14 residues. CDR1 SGHRS and CDR2 YFSETQ come from the germline V gene. J gave up 3 bases and V 4 bases, and 6 bases lay outside the gene matches. The CDR3 DNA reads TGCGCCAGCAGCCCCCGGACAGGCGACACTGAAGCTTTCTTT. This translates into CASSPRTGDTEAFF.

J is TRBJ1-5 and V is TRBV19; D gene uncertain. CDR1 and CDR2 (germline): LNHDA, SQIVND (reference sequence). Trimming took 8 bases from V and 5 from J, leaving 10 bases between them. The CDR3 runs to 12 residues. The CDR3 DNA follows: TGTGCCAGTGCGGTTGGAGATCAGCCCCAGCATTTT. The encoded protein is CASAVGDQPQHF.

This sequence joins TRBV7-9 and TRBJ1-1; D is possibly TRBD1 (5 bases). V was pared by 1 base and J by 5 bases, with 14 bases between. Germline-derived CDR1 and CDR2 are SEHNR and FQNEAQ (reference sequence). CDR3 length equals 15 residues. The CDR3 coding sequence is TGTGCCAGCAGCTTAGGCGGGGCCGTGGGAACTGAAGCTTTCTTT. It specifies CASSLGGAVGTEAFF.

The genes are TRBV5-5 and TRBJ2-1, with a possible D match to TRBD2 (5 bases). The germline CDR1 and CDR2 sequences are SGHKS and YYEKEE (reference sequence). This CDR3 comprises 17 residues. V was cut by 4 bases and J by 0 bases, with 17 bases left in between. CDR3 sequence: CASSRVWSGSSYNEQFF. The CDR3 DNA reads TGTGCCAGCAGCCGGGTATGGAGCGGCAGCTCCTACAATGAGCAGTTCTTC.

This chain joins TRBV19 and TRBJ2-7, with D possibly matching TRBD2 (6 bases). The V end lost 6 bases, the J end lost 9 bases, and 12 bases lay between the germline ends. CDR1 and CDR2 (germline): LNHDA, SQIVND (reference sequence). The CDR3 covers 11 residues. CDR3 in amino acids: CASRDDGGQYF. DNA of the CDR3: TGTGCCAGTAGGGATGACGGGGGGCAGTACTTC.

The rearrangement links TRBV7-9 to TRBJ1-2, with 7 bases aligning to TRBD1. The ends lost 1 base at V and 2 bases at J; junction bases unmatched: 7. Germline CDR1 SEHNR, CDR2 FQNEAQ (reference sequence). This CDR3 is 16 amino acids long. The CDR3 is CASSLGNPGQNYGYTF. CDR3 coding DNA: TGTGCCAGCAGCTTAGGTAACCCGGGACAGAACTATGGCTACACCTTC.